Given below is one T cell receptor beta chain in context. A few counts support this clone. Its antigen remains undetermined. There are no base qualities to consult, and no much larger clone falls within one base. The cohort comprised hundreds of healthy bone marrow donors. At the time of sampling, all cohort members were nominally healthy, though unrecorded immune exposures were likely present. The donor tested CMV seronegative, placing the donor among the approximately 400 seronegative members of the cohort. Every donor gave a peripheral blood sample, and the peripheral blood mononuclear cells from that sample were used for TCR beta sequencing. The Qiagen DNeasy Blood Extraction Kit was used to extract genomic DNA from the blood cell samples. CDR1 MNHNS and CDR2 SASEGT were looked up in the germline V gene. V loses 4 bases of germline sequence and J loses 5 bases, and the interval between the two ends is 20 bases. From its cysteine to its phenylalanine, the CDR3 spans 16 amino acids. This entry keeps only the CDR3 DNA: 48 bases, framed from base 1.

Libraries came from the immunoSEQ multiplex PCR assay. A mixture of 60 forward primers for TCR Vbeta segments and 13 reverse primers for TCR Jbeta segments was used in the multiplex PCR. The CDR3 region of rearranged TCR beta genes was amplified from genomic DNA by a multiplex PCR assay. The amplified TCR beta libraries were sequenced on the Illumina HiSeq System as 87-base-pair reads. The original methods were these. A later analysis counted about 76 million unique TCR beta chains across the 690 or so repertoires, and 9.5 million to 11 million of these chains were shared by at least two donors. Raw reads were error-corrected and collapsed into unique sequences by a nearest-neighbor algorithm in which closely related sequences were merged to remove PCR and sequencing errors. To assign V, D and J gene segments, CDR3 sequences were aligned to IMGT reference sequences. Each retained sequence needed at least a six-nucleotide match to both a V gene segment and a J gene segment. A rearrangement was called productive if the CDR3 had no stop codons and remained in frame with V and J, and every other rearrangement was called non-productive. Following IMGT convention, CDR3 was defined as the stretch from the second conserved V-encoded cysteine up to the conserved J-encoded phenylalanine. The earlier analysis of 500 to 750 of the donors excluded any sequence lacking an unambiguous match to a single V gene segment. An earlier analysis of 500 to 700 of the donors classified V segments as functional when productive rearrangements were above 56.7% and as segregating when the standard deviation between donors was above 5%. A statistical classification framework was developed to diagnose cytomegalovirus status using the catalog of TCR beta chain sequences. A later analysis assigned V and J genes by comparing TCR nucleotide sequences with IMGT/GENE-DB human TR gene sequences. Using the TCRdist pipeline, a later analysis assigned CDR3 sequences along with most-parsimonious VDJ recombination scenarios. In a later analysis, each TCR beta chain was defined by its CDR3 amino acid sequence together with its V-gene family, and reads lacking a unique V-gene family were excluded. In a later analysis, a few hundred highly shared, low-generation-probability nucleotide sequences were removed to address suspected cross-contamination and a sequencing artifact. For each public chain, a later analysis derived a clonal expansion index from normalized ranks of inferred template counts within each repertoire. A later analysis computed generation probabilities with a VDJ recombination model fitted to out-of-frame rearrangements, and checked the results against IGoR. In a later analysis, hypergeometric tests were used to score TCR-TCR, TCR-HLA and TCR-CMV co-occurrence, with a repertoire-size bias correction applied to TCR pairs. In a later analysis, false discovery rates were estimated by permuting HLA or CMV assignments 20 times. In a later analysis, co-occurring TCRs were grouped with DBSCAN, and TCRdist sequence similarity was added when clustering was performed within HLA-allele-positive subsets. Repertoires with fewer than 30,000 or more than 120,000 public chains were left out of co-occurrence clustering, as were a handful of repertoires with anomalous nucleotide sharing. The clones in this table, taken by TCRdb from immuneACCESS, are in-frame only. Not every clone is retained; where verified, under half of the shortfall comes from an unresolved V gene, and the cause of the rest is unknown. V and J calls and clone size are those listed in that table; D and trimming were worked out from the DNA. In this sample the table shows 95,000 to 100,000 clones, roughly 76% of which occur a single time. 4.1% of the sample comes from the top ten.

The sample is drawn from a study of cytomegalovirus exposure and HLA in healthy donors (dated by TCRdb to 2015 to 2018). Background for the entire study: An earlier analysis of around 600 of the donors reported 250 to 300 Gb of sequence data and some 120 million unique TCR beta sequences from roughly 180 million T cells. Approximately 330 gigabases of sequencing data and about 92 million unique TCR sequences made up an early release that covered over 550 HLA-typed donors. Of the roughly 400 genotyped donors, 80% to 90% were placed in the genetic ancestry cluster associated with self-reported Caucasian donors. The study was designed to test whether signatures of past pathogen exposure could be identified by cataloging public T cell receptors. Using immunosequencing, the study profiled T cell repertoires from approximately 700 subjects and related those repertoires to cytomegalovirus serostatus. In addition to the first cohort of 666 subjects, a separate validation cohort of 120 different subjects was used. High-throughput TCR immunosequencing, statistical association of individual TCRs with disease status, and machine learning were combined to predict cytomegalovirus infection status. To study patterns of TCR occurrence, a later analysis re-analyzed previously published TCR beta repertoires from several hundred donors and added high-resolution HLA genotyping. In the later analysis, no new phenotypic data were used to find candidate immune exposures; instead, reliance was placed on TCR beta sequences and their occurrence across donors. An earlier analysis of around 580 of the donors used high-throughput TCR beta sequencing to judge whether each TCR beta V gene segment behaved as functional or pseudogenic. Donor age, sex, ethnicity and CMV serostatus were compiled together with the repertoire data. A later genetic analysis used genome-wide SNP genotypes for about 55% of the 666 donors, treating that subset as a discovery cohort. Every discovery cohort repertoire had been produced on one sequencing platform. Both class I and class II loci were covered by HLA typing, at four-digit resolution. The number of donors typed differed by locus, with roughly 629-640 for A, B, C, DRB1 and DQB1, around 520 for DQA1, 600 to 610 for DPA1, and some 470 for DPB1. Roughly 5 DR-DQ haplotypes were treated as single units for association and clustering because of strong linkage in the cohort. Among about 370 genotyped donors of the cohort, an average of roughly 230,000 unique TCR beta nucleotide sequences was sequenced per donor, of which 15% to 20% were non-productive.

Here is what the overall study found, with its caveats: According to the authors, the approach could potentially be generalized to other disease states and immunological phenotypes. A further reported finding was that TCR beta sequences accurately predicted the HLA-A and HLA-B alleles for most subjects in the first cohort. The presence/absence analyses assumed that sequencing depth was roughly uniform across donors, and that assumption may not be true. Correlated functional status among segregating V segments might reflect linkage disequilibrium, but an unknown experimental factor could not be ruled out. In an earlier analysis of approximately 590 of the donors, most TCR beta V segments appeared in productive rearrangements about 90% or about 30% of the time, broadly matching IMGT annotations. In a later analysis, most CMV-associated TCR beta chains were found to appear HLA-restricted, with HLA associations seemingly driven largely by CMV exposure. Immune exposure information for the cohort was limited to CMV serostatus. Because HLA typing was missing for some donors at each locus, association tests included only the typed subset. Compared with the 666-donor mean, donors in an Asian-associated ancestry cluster had fewer N-insertions in productive TCRs, according to a later genetic analysis. At a false discovery rate of 0.05, a later analysis linked some 18,000 TCR beta sequences to specific HLA alleles. Some IMGT-functional V segments, including TRBV6-2 and TRBV6-3, could not be distinguished by the 87-base-pair reads and were therefore excluded. A total of 150 to 200 TCR beta chains were listed by the study as associated with cytomegalovirus. Roughly 15 rarely observed V segments, including chromosome 9 orphons, were excluded from the earlier analysis of about 500 of the donors because counts were too low. In a later analysis, TCR association rates were found to vary across HLA loci, with the most associated TCRs seen for DRB1 alleles and the fewest for HLA-C alleles. Most TCR sequences were seen in very few donors, while some public TCRs were found in many individuals. In vitro tests confirmed that a few of the cytomegalovirus-associated TCR beta chains recognize cytomegalovirus antigens. A cluster of highly shared sequence variants was judged likely to be a technical artifact of the sequencing pipeline. A later analysis reported that several top co-occurrence clusters appeared linked to parvovirus B19, influenza, CMV and Epstein-Barr virus. In a later analysis, HLA-associated TCR beta chains were found to be more clonally expanded and to have lower generation probabilities than equally common non-associated chains. When HLA alleles, especially DR and DQ, strongly co-occurred, attributing TCR associations to individual alleles was difficult. In both the original and validation cohorts, the classifier was reported to diagnose cytomegalovirus status with high specificity and sensitivity. A later genetic analysis associated a missense DCLRE1C variant with V-gene and J-gene trimming of TCR beta chains, and an independent cohort replicated the association. In this cohort, only TCR beta chains were sequenced, and detectable features were limited by the absence of alpha or paired-chain data.

This receptor was taken from a man in his forties in good health and CMV-seronegative. Recombination joined TRBV6-1 with TRBJ1-2, and the D gene may be TRBD1, 6 bases matching. Sequenced sample: PBMCs. The nucleotides read TGTGCCAGCAGTGGAGGGGGAGGGGGGCCTTGGTATGGCTACACCTTC. Its protein is CASSGGGGGPWYGYTF.